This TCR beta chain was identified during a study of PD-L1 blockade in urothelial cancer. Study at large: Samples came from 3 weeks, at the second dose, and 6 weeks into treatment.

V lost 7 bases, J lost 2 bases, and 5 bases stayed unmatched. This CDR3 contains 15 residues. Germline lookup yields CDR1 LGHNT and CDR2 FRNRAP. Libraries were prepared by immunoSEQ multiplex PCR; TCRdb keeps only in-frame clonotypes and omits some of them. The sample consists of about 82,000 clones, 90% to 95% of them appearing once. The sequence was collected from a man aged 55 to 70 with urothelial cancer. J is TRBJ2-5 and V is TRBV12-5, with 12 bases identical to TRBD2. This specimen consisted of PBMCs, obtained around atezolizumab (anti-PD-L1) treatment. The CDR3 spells CASARTSGDQETQYF. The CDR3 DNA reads TGTGCTAGTGCCCGGACTAGCGGGGATCAAGAGACCCAGTACTTC.